A selection of T cell receptor beta chains follows, all from one sample in a study of T cells after yellow fever vaccination. TCRdb passed the 5' RACE reads through MiXCR, listing each CDR3 protein once. The data contain hundreds of thousands of distinct CDR3 sequences, around 12% of them singletons. The sample consisted of CD4+ T cells sorted from PBMCs, taken 15 days after the yellow fever booster vaccination. The receptors here all came from a man between 18 and 35 years old who received the YFV17D yellow fever vaccine. Each CDR3 is given with its conserved first and last residue. The D gene is left open where the match is weak. Rows may omit the clone size; those that give it use once, few, many or a size class.

j_call	d_call	v_call	clone_size	cdr3_nt	cdr3_aa
TRBJ2-5	-	TRBV27	few	TGTGCCAGCAGGCGAAACCGAGAGACCCAGTACTTC	CASRRNRETQYF
TRBJ2-2	-	TRBV7-9	few	TGTGCCAGCAGCTTAGCCGGGACGGCCACCGGGGAGCTGTTTTTT	CASSLAGTATGELFF
TRBJ2-7	TRBD2	TRBV19	-	TGTGCCAGTAGGCTCAGCGGGGGGAGCTCCTACGAGCAGTACTTC	CASRLSGGSSYEQYF
TRBJ1-2	-	TRBV5-6	few	TGTGCCAGCAGCTTAAAGGTCTATGGCTACACCTTC	CASSLKVYGYTF
TRBJ1-1	TRBD1	TRBV28	many	TGTGCCAGCAGCCAAAACCAACAGGGGAAAGCTTTCTTT	CASSQNQQGKAFF
TRBJ2-3	TRBD2	TRBV23-1	-	TGCGCCAGCAGTAGGACTAGCGGGGGTTCTTTGGATACGCAGTATTTT	CASSRTSGGSLDTQYF
TRBJ2-5	TRBD2	TRBV7-2	few	TGTGCCAGCAGCACCCCCGGGACTAGCGGACAAGAGACCCAGTACTTC	CASSTPGTSGQETQYF
TRBJ2-3	-	TRBV7-9	-	TGTGCCAGCAGCTTTTATGACGCAGATACGCAGTATTTT	CASSFYDADTQYF
TRBJ2-3	TRBD2	TRBV6-5	few	TGTGCCAGCTATAGCGGGGGGCCCACAGATACGCAGTATTTT	CASYSGGPTDTQYF
TRBJ2-5	-	TRBV20-1	-	TGCAGTGCGAACCTGGCAGCCGGGACCCAGTACTTC	CSANLAAGTQYF
TRBJ2-3	-	TRBV27	few	TGTGCCAGCAGGTGGTGGGGGGCAGATACGCAGTATTTT	CASRWWGADTQYF
TRBJ2-3	-	TRBV30	few	TGTGCCCGCCTCGGGGGCACAGATACGCAGTATTTT	CARLGGTDTQYF
TRBJ2-1	TRBD2	TRBV20-1	few	TGCAGTGCTAGATTACGGCTAGCGGGGGATGAGCAGTTCTTC	CSARLRLAGDEQFF
TRBJ2-2	TRBD2	TRBV6-2/TRBV6-3	-	TGTGCCAGCAGCCCCCCCTTAGCGGGGGGATACACCGGGGAGCTGTTTTTT	CASSPPLAGGYTGELFF
TRBJ2-1	-	TRBV5-1	-	TGCGCCAGCAGCTTGGACGTCCACGGGGGCCCCAGTAACCGTCAGTTCTTC	CASSLDVHGGPSNRQFF
TRBJ1-2	-	TRBV9	-	TGTGCCAGCAGCGTAGAGCACGGGGGCAACTATGGCTACACCTTC	CASSVEHGGNYGYTF
TRBJ2-2	-	TRBV12-3/TRBV12-4	-	TGTGCCAGCAGGGAAGGGGGGACGACCGGGGAGCTGTTTTTT	CASREGGTTGELFF
TRBJ1-5	-	TRBV12-3/TRBV12-4	many	TGTGCCAGCAGTTTATCGGGGGGGGGTCAGCCCCAGCATTTT	CASSLSGGGQPQHF
TRBJ2-7	-	TRBV5-6	once	TGTGCCAGCGGACTGGCTAGTTACGAGCAGTACTTC	CASGLASYEQYF
TRBJ2-3	TRBD1	TRBV7-2	few	TGTGCCAGCACCTTCGGACAGGGGGCTATTGCGCAGTATTTT	CASTFGQGAIAQYF
TRBJ1-2	TRBD1	TRBV12-3/TRBV12-4	many	TGTGCCAGCAGTTTGGACAGGGTAGGCAGTGGCTACACCTTC	CASSLDRVGSGYTF
TRBJ1-2	-	TRBV2	many	TGTGCCAGCGGATGGACTTTGGGGGGCTACACCTTC	CASGWTLGGYTF
TRBJ2-1	-	TRBV6-2/TRBV6-3	few	TGTGCCAGCAGTCCCTTTCAACGGCGAAATGAGCAGTTCTTC	CASSPFQRRNEQFF
TRBJ2-5	-	TRBV7-2	few	TGTGCCAGCAGCTCATCGCCGAAAGAGACCCAGTACTTC	CASSSSPKETQYF
TRBJ1-3	-	TRBV18	-	TGTGCCAGCTCACCAAGTGTCGGTCAGAGGGGAAACACCATATATTTT	CASSPSVGQRGNTIYF
TRBJ1-5	TRBD1	TRBV7-2	-	TGTGCCAGCAGCCCCCCTGACAGGGTAGGCAATCAGCCCCAGCATTTT	CASSPPDRVGNQPQHF
TRBJ2-5	-	TRBV9	-	TGTGCCAGCAGCGCATGGACAGCTCAAGAGACCCAGTACTTC	CASSAWTAQETQYF
TRBJ2-5	-	TRBV12-3/TRBV12-4	-	TGTGCCAGCAGTCCAATTCTGGACCAAGAGACCCAGTACTTC	CASSPILDQETQYF
TRBJ2-2	TRBD2	TRBV5-1	few	TGCGCCAGCAGCTTTAACCGGGGGGAAGTCGGGGAGCTGTTTTTT	CASSFNRGEVGELFF
TRBJ2-7	TRBD1	TRBV6-2/TRBV6-3	-	TGTGCCAGCAGTACGCCGGGACAGGAGTCCTACGAGCAGTACTTC	CASSTPGQESYEQYF
TRBJ2-7	-	TRBV5-4	-	TGTGCCAGCAGCAGCGACAGCAGCTCCTACGAGCAGTACTTC	CASSSDSSSYEQYF
TRBJ2-5	-	TRBV7-7	-	TGTGCTACCGCCTACAGGGCGGGAGAGACCCAGTACTTC	CATAYRAGETQYF
TRBJ1-2	TRBD1	TRBV5-1	-	TGCGCCAGCAGCTTGGACAGGGGGGAGAGTGGCTACACCTTC	CASSLDRGESGYTF
TRBJ2-3	TRBD2	TRBV7-2	few	TGTGCCAGCAGAATAGCGGGGGGCACAGATACGCAGTATTTT	CASRIAGGTDTQYF
TRBJ1-5	TRBD1	TRBV18	few	TGTGCCAGCTCACACAGGGGGCAGAGCAATCAGCCCCAGCATTTT	CASSHRGQSNQPQHF
TRBJ2-7	-	TRBV27	-	TGTGCCAGCACCAGAAGGCGGGGATTCTACGAGCAGTACTTC	CASTRRRGFYEQYF
TRBJ2-3	TRBD1	TRBV6-5	few	TGTGCCAGCAGTTACTCAGGGCAGGGGGCAGTGGATACGCAGTATTTT	CASSYSGQGAVDTQYF
TRBJ2-2	-	TRBV9	-	TGTGCCAGCAGCGAGTATTGGATCACCGGGGAGCTGTTTTTT	CASSEYWITGELFF
TRBJ1-3	-	TRBV7-3	few	TGTGCCAGCACCGGTAACAGGGACCAAAGCTCTGGAAACACCATATATTTT	CASTGNRDQSSGNTIYF
TRBJ2-1	TRBD2	TRBV14	few	TGTGCCAGCAGCCAAACTAGCGGGGGGGGCGGTGAGCAGTTCTTC	CASSQTSGGGGEQFF
TRBJ2-3	TRBD2	TRBV20-1	-	TGCAGTCCCCGCGGGGGAGGGGCAGATACGCAGTATTTT	CSPRGGGADTQYF
TRBJ2-5	TRBD1	TRBV5-1	-	TGCGCCAGCAGCTTGGCCTTAACAGGGGGATCTTATGAGACCCAGTACTTC	CASSLALTGGSYETQYF